These 18 T cell receptor beta chains came from one sample sequenced in a study of molecular identifiers for immune sequencing clone quantification. TCRdb reprocessed the PCR reads via MiXCR and lists one record per CDR3 protein. The data contain 300,000 to 400,000 distinct CDR3 sequences, over 20% of them seen just once; the ten biggest clones take up about 0.81%. Sequencing was performed on naive CD8+ T cells from blood, with Jurkat cell RNA spiked in. Subset meaning: FACS-sorted CD8+CD4-CCR7+CD45RA+ naive T cells. All receptors come from a human donor in good health. Some libraries in this study had Jurkat cell RNA spiked in.

Ten or more counts support this clonotype. CDR3 DNA: TGTGCCAGCAGAGTATCCACAGGTTTTCGTCAGCCCCAGCATTTT. Translating gives CASRVSTGFRQPQHF. The V call is TRBV2, the J call TRBJ1-5; a weak D match, TRBD1 (5 bases). CDR3 length equals 15 residues. V was cut by 6 bases and J by 6 bases, with 18 bases left in between. The V gene's germline CDR1 is SNHLY and CDR2 FYNNEI.

This clonotype appeared many times. The CDR3 loop is CASIYGTANTETQYF. In nucleotides, the CDR3 is TGTGCCAGCATCTACGGGACGGCTAATACAGAGACCCAGTACTTC. The rearrangement joins TRBV2 to TRBJ2-5; D may match TRBD1 or TRBD2 (5 bases each). In germline, CDR1 is SNHLY, CDR2 FYNNEI. The CDR3 consists of 15 residues. Trimming took off 7 bases at V and 4 bases at J, with 19 bases between the two ends.

This sequence joins TRBV10-1 and TRBJ2-1; D may match TRBD1 or TRBD2 (6 bases each). Germline assignment: CDR1 WNHNN and CDR2 SYGVQD (reference sequence). The CDR3 covers 17 residues. Trimming cost V 0 bases and J 2 bases, with 14 bases left between them. CDR3 nucleotide sequence: TGCGCCAGCAGTGAGTCGAGTCCGGGGGCCGCCTACAATGAGCAGTTCTTC. It is translated as CASSESSPGAAYNEQFF.

This clonotype has at least ten counts. The chain is built from TRBV4-1 and TRBJ2-7; 8 nucleotides align to TRBD2. Germline V gene data show CDR1 as MGHRA and CDR2 as YSYEKL. With V trimmed by 0 bases and J by 6 bases, 1 base remained unmatched. The CDR3 is 13 amino acids. Here the CDR3 DNA reads TGCGCCAGCAGCCAAGAACGGGGGGGCGAGCAGTACTTC. Translated: CASSQERGGEQYF.

In the case of this clonotype: Since a much larger clone is just one base distant, this may be a read error. The gene calls are TRBV3-1 and TRBJ2-2, with a tentative D call TRBD2 (6 bases). Germline-derived CDR1 and CDR2 are LGHDT and YNNKEL (reference sequence). This CDR3 spans 13 amino acids. The CDR3 sequence is CASSQDNTGGLFF. DNA for the CDR3: TGTGCCAGCAGCCAAGATAACACCGGGGGGCTGTTTTTT.

This clonotype was counted at least ten times. The chain has TRBV13 and TRBJ2-3; D possibly corresponds to TRBD1 (7 bases). In germline, CDR1 is PRHDT, CDR2 FYEKMQ (reference sequence). Deletions cut 5 bases from V and 0 bases from J, with 15 bases between. The length of the CDR3 is 16 residues. CDR3 region: CASSHGGTVSTDTQYF. In nucleotides, the CDR3 is TGTGCCAGCAGCCATGGGGGGACAGTCAGCACAGATACGCAGTATTTT. Full variable domain (rest looked up from reference TRBV13 and TRBJ2-3): AAGVIQSPRHLIKEKRETATLKCYPIPRHDTVYWYQQGPGQDPQFLISFYEKMQSDKGSIPDRFSAQQFSDYHSELNMSSLELGDSALYFCASSHGGTVSTDTQYFGPGTRLTVL.

This clonotype was found many times. The genes are TRBV9 and TRBJ1-1; the D gene is possibly TRBD1 (6 bases). The germline gives CDR1 SGDLS, CDR2 YYNGEE. CDR3 size: 16 residues. The ends were cut back, 4 bases at V and 2 bases at J, with 18 bases in the middle. Here the CDR3 reads CASSNNPGTLNTEAFF. The DNA of the CDR3 is TGTGCCAGCAGCAACAATCCCGGGACACTAAACACTGAAGCTTTCTTT.

This clonotype was recorded many times. The chain recombines TRBV7-9 with TRBJ2-2; D is unresolved. The length of the CDR3 is 15 residues. V dropped 5 bases and J dropped 1 base, with 11 bases sitting between them. In germline, CDR1 is SEHNR, CDR2 FQNEAQ (reference sequence). Here the CDR3 reads CASSTLVRNTGELFF. The CDR3 DNA follows: TGTGCCAGCAGCACGCTGGTCCGGAACACCGGGGAGCTGTTTTTT.

This clonotype was seen ten or more times. The chain combines TRBV7-9 with TRBJ2-3; TRBD1 might be the D (6 bases). The CDR3 consists of 16 residues. Trimming took off 8 bases at V and 0 bases at J, with 18 bases between the two ends. Per the germline V gene, CDR1 is SEHNR and CDR2 is FQNEAQ (reference sequence). For the CDR3, the DNA is TGTGCCAGCCGCCCTCCTGAGGGGGAGAGCACAGATACGCAGTATTTT. Translating it yields CASRPPEGESTDTQYF.

This chain links TRBV3-1 with TRBJ1-6; D remains ambiguous. Trimming left V 0 bases short and J 0 bases short, with 12 bases between. Germline V gene data show CDR1 as LGHDT and CDR2 as YNNKEL (reference sequence). This CDR3 contains 18 residues. The CDR3 nucleotides read TGTGCCAGCAGCCAAGATCGAGCCGGGAGCTCCTATAATTCACCCCTCCACTTT. This gives the protein CASSQDRAGSSYNSPLHF.

This clonotype was seen at least ten times. V and J are TRBV4-1 and TRBJ1-1; TRBD1 is a possible D gene (6 bases). Germline V lookup: CDR1 MGHRA, CDR2 YSYEKL. CDR3 length equals 16 residues. V was clipped by 0 bases and J by 3 bases, with 14 bases between them. The CDR3 spells CASSQDPTGLDTEAFF. CDR3 DNA: TGCGCCAGCAGCCAAGATCCTACAGGGTTGGACACTGAAGCTTTCTTT.

Remarks on this clonotype: This sequence may be a read error, since a much larger clone differs from it by one base. The gene calls are TRBV12-3 or TRBV12-4 and TRBJ2-7; a possible D gene is TRBD1 (5 bases). The CDR3 sequence is 15 residues long. This CDR3 is CASSLFDSSSYGQYF. In DNA form, the CDR3 reads TGTGCCAGCAGTTTATTTGACAGTAGCTCCTACGGGCAGTACTTC.

V is TRBV27 and J is TRBJ1-5; weak D call: TRBD1 (6 bases). The CDR3 spans 14 residues. The ends were cut back, 2 bases at V and 6 bases at J, with 11 bases in the middle. In germline, CDR1 is MNHEY, CDR2 SMNVEV (reference sequence). CDR3 DNA sequence: TGTGCCAGCAGTTTAAACGGGGGCTTTCAGCCCCAGCATTTT. Amino acid sequence: CASSLNGGFQPQHF.

This clonotype was picked up many times. The CDR3 sequence: CASSQASGGAYGYTF. In DNA form, the CDR3 reads TGCGCCAGCAGCCAAGCCTCGGGGGGGGCCTATGGCTACACCTTC. This rearrangement joins TRBV4-3 to TRBJ1-2; weak D call: TRBD1 (6 bases). The length of the CDR3 is 15 residues. V was shortened by 1 base and J by 4 bases, with 13 bases between the two germline ends. Per the germline V gene, CDR1 is LGHNA and CDR2 is YSLEER.

J is TRBJ2-1 and V is TRBV7-9; 15 positions match TRBD2. V was pared by 8 bases and J by 10 bases, with 9 bases of the junction left unmatched. Germline V gene data show CDR1 as SEHNR and CDR2 as FQNEAQ (reference sequence). The length of the CDR3 is 15 residues. This CDR3 is CASFGTSGGTQEQFF. CDR3 DNA: TGTGCCAGCTTTGGGACTAGCGGGGGGACACAAGAGCAGTTCTTC.

In its sample, this clonotype was seen many times. V usage is TRBV2 and J usage is TRBJ2-3; the D is unclear. Germline assignment: CDR1 SNHLY and CDR2 FYNNEI. V was trimmed by 4 bases and J by 4 bases, leaving 15 bases between them. The length of the CDR3 is 15 residues. The CDR3 sequence is CASSVGPRVSDTQYF. CDR3 sequence (DNA): TGTGCCAGCAGTGTTGGCCCCCGAGTTTCAGATACGCAGTATTTT. The variable domain in full, completed from reference TRBV2 and TRBJ2-3, reads EPEVTQTPSHQVTQMGQEVILRCVPISNHLYFYWYRQILGQKVEFLVSFYNNEISEKSEIFDDQFSVERPDGSNFTLKIRSTKLEDSAMYFCASSVGPRVSDTQYFGPGTRLTVL.

This clonotype was seen at least ten times. V usage is TRBV19 and J usage is TRBJ1-1; D gene ambiguous. Trimming left V 1 base short and J 5 bases short, with 17 bases between. The CDR3 runs to 16 residues. Germline-derived CDR1 and CDR2 are LNHDA and SQIVND (reference sequence). The CDR3 coding sequence is TGTGCCAGTAGTATAGTTCCCACGTTCGGGCAGACTGAAGCTTTCTTT. Its translation: CASSIVPTFGQTEAFF.

This clonotype was seen at least ten times. This rearrangement joins TRBV24-1 to TRBJ1-2; 12 bases are shared with TRBD1. This CDR3 has 13 amino acids. Germline CDR1 KGHDR, CDR2 SFDVKD. Trimming cost V 7 bases and J 8 bases; bases outside gene matches: 4. The CDR3 DNA follows: TGTGCCACCAGGGGACAGGGGGCGAGCGGCTACACCTTC. This translates into CATRGQGASGYTF.